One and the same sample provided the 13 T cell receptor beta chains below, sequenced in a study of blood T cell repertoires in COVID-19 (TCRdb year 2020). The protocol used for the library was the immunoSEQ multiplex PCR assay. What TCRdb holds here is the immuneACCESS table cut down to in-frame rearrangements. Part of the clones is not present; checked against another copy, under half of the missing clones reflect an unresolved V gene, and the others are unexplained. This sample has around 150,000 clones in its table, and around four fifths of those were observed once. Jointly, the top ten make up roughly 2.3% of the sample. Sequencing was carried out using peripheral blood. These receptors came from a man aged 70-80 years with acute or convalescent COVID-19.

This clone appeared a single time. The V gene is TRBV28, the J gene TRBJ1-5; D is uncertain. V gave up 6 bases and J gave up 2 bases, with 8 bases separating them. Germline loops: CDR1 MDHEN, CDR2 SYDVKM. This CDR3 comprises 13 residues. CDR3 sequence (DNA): TGTGCCAGCAGGTTGAGTGGCAATCAGCCCCAGCATTTT. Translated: CASRLSGNQPQHF.

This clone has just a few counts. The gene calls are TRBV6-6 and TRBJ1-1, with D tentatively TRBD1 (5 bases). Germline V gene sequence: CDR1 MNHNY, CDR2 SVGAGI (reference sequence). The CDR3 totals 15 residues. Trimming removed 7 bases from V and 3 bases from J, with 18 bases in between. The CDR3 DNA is TGTGCCAGCACCCCCCAGCAGGGCAGGGACACTGAAGCTTTCTTT. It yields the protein CASTPQQGRDTEAFF.

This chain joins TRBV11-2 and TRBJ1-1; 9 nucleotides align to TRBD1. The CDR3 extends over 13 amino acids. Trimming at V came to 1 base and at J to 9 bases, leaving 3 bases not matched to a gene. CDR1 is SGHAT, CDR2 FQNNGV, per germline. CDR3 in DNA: TGTGCCAGCAGCTTAGGAGACAGGGGGAAAGCTTTCTTT. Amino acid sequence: CASSLGDRGKAFF.

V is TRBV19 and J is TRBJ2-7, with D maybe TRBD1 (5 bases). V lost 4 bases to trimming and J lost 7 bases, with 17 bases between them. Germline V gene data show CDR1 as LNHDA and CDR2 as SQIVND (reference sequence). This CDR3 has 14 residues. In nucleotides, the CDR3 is TGTGCCAGTAGTAGGAAAAGGACACCCTTGGAGCAGTACTTC. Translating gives CASSRKRTPLEQYF.

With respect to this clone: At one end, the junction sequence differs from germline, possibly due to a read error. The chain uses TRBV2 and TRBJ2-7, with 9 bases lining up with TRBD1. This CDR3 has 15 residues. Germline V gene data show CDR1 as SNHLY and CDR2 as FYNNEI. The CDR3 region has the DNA TGTGCCAGCAGTCTCCGGACAGGGGTCTCCAACGAGCAGTACTTC. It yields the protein CASSLRTGVSNEQYF.

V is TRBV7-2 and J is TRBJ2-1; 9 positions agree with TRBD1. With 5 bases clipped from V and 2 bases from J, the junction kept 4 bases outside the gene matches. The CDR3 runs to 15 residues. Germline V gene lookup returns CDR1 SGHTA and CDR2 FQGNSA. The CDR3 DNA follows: TGTGCCAGCAGCCTCGACAGGGGGACCTACAATGAGCAGTTCTTC. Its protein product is CASSLDRGTYNEQFF. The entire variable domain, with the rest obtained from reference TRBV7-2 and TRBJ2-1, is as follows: GAGVSQSPSNKVTEKGKDVELRCDPISGHTALYWYRQSLGQGLEFLIYFQGNSAPDKSGLPSDRFSAERTGGSVSTLTIQRTQQEDSAVYLCASSLDRGTYNEQFFGPGTRLTVL.

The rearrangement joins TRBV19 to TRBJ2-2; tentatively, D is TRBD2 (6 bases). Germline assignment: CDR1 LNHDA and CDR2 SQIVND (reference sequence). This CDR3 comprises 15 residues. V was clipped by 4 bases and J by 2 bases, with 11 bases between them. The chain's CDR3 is CASSKAGLNTGELFF. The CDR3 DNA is TGTGCCAGTAGTAAGGCGGGATTAAACACCGGGGAGCTGTTTTTT.

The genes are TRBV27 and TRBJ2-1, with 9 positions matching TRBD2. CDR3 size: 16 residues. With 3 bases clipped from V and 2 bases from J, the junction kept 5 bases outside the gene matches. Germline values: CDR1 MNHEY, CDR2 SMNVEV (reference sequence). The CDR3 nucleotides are TGTGCCAGCAGTTTCGCGCGGGGGGGCCCCTACAATGAGCAGTTCTTC. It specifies CASSFARGGPYNEQFF.

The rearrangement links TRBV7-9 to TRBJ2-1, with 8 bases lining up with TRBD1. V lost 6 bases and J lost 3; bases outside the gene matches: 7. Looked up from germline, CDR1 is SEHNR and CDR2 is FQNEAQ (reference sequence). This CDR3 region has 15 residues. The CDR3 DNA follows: TGTGCCAGCAGGGAAGACAGGGGAGGCTACAATGAGCAGTTCTTC. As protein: CASREDRGGYNEQFF.

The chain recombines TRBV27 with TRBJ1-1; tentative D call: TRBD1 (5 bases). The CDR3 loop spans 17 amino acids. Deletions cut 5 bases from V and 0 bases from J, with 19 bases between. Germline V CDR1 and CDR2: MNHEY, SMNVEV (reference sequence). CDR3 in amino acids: CASSRTFQGGMNTEAFF. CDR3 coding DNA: TGTGCCAGCAGTCGAACTTTTCAGGGAGGCATGAACACTGAAGCTTTCTTT.

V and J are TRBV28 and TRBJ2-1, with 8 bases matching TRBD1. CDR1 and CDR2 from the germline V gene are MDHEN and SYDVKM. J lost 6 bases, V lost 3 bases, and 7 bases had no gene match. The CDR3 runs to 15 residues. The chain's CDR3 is CASSLLDGQGNEQFF. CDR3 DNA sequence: TGTGCCAGCAGTTTGTTGGATGGACAGGGCAATGAGCAGTTCTTC.

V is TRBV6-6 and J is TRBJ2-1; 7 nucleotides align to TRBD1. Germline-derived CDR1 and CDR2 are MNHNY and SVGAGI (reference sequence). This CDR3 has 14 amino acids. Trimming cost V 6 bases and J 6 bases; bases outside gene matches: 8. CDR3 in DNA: TGTGCCAGCAGCCCCGGGGACAGACTCAATGAGCAGTTCTTC. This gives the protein CASSPGDRLNEQFF.

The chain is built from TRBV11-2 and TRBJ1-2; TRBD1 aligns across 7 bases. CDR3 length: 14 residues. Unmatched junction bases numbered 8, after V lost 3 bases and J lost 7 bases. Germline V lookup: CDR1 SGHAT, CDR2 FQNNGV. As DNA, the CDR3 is TGTGCCAGCAGCTTGGAGACAGGGCGGGCTGGCTACACCTTC. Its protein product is CASSLETGRAGYTF.